Below, one TCR beta chain is given with its context. The antigen remains undetermined. The limits of the CDR3 on the DNA are not certain, so only TCRdb's listed CDR3 is given. This record comes from a study of T cells after yellow fever vaccination. Whole-study findings and limits: The secondary response was weaker, and its peak arrived faster, on day 5 versus 15. Most primary-vaccination clones recurred post-booster (around 95% CD4, roughly 87% CD8). CD4 and CD8 compartments shared a small share of clonotypes, likely from convergent recombination.

Production of TCR cDNA was by 5'RACE template switching, which also added a universal primer site and UMIs. TCRdb itself ran the 5' RACE reads through MiXCR, one entry per CDR3 protein. The table has about 340,000 distinct CDR3 sequences, around 13% seen once. The TCR was taken from a man between 18 and 29 years old who received the YFV17D yellow fever vaccine. Sequences were derived from CD4+ T cells sorted from PBMCs, sampled 15 days after the yellow fever booster vaccination.

CDR3 loop: CASSSSTSGGRNEQFF. The genes are TRBV28 and TRBJ2-1; no DNA check was done on the table's D call, TRBD2. The CDR3 sequence runs 16 residues, both termini included. Germline CDR1 and CDR2: MDHEN and SYDVKM.